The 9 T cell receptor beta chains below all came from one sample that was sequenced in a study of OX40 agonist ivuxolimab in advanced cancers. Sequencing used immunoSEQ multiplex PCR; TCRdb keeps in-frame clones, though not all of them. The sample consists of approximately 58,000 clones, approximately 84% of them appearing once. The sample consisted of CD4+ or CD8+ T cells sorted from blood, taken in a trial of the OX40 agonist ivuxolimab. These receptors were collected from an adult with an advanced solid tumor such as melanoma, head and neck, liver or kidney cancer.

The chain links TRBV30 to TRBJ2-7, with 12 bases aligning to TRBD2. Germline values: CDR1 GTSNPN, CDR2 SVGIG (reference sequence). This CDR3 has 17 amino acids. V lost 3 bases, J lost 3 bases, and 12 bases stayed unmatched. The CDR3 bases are TGTGCCTGGAGCTCTCGACTAGCGGGAGTAAGAGGCTACGAGCAGTACTTC. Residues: CAWSSRLAGVRGYEQYF.

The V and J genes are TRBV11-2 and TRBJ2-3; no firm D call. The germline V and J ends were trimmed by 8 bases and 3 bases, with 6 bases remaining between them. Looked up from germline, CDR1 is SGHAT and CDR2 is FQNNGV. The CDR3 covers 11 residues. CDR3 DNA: TGTGCCAGCGGAGAGACAGATACGCAGTATTTT. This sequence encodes CASGETDTQYF.

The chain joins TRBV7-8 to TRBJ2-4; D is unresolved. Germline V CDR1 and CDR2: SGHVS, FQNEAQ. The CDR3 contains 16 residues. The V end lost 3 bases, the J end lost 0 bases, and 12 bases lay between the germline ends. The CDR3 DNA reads TGTGCCAGCAGCTTCAGACCGGGCTCAGCCAAAAACATTCAGTACTTC. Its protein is CASSFRPGSAKNIQYF.

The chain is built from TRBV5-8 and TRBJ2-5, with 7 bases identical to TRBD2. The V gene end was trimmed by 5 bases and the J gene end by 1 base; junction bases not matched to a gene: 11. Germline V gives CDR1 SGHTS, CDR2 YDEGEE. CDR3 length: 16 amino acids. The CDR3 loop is CASSQATGGLQETQYF. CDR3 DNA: TGTGCCAGCAGTCAGGCCACGGGGGGACTCCAAGAGACCCAGTACTTC.

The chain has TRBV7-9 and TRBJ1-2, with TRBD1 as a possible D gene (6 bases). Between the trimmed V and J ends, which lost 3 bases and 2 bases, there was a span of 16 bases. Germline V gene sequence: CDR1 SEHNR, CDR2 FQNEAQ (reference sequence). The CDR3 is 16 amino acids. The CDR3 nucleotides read TGTGCCAGCAGCTTGATCGGGCAGGGGCGCAACTATGGCTACACCTTC. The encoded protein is CASSLIGQGRNYGYTF. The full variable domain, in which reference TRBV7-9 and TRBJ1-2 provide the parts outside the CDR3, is DTGVSQNPRHKITKRGQNVTFRCDPISEHNRLYWYRQTLGQGPEFLTYFQNEAQLEKSRLLSDRFSAERPKGSFSTLEIQRTEQGDSAMYLCASSLIGQGRNYGYTFGSGTRLTVV.

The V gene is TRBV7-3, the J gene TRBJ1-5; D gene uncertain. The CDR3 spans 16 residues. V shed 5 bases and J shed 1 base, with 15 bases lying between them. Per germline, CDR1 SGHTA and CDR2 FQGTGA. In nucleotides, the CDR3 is TGTGCCAGCAGCGTAGTCGCCAAAAGGAGCAATCAGCCCCAGCATTTT. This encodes CASSVVAKRSNQPQHF.

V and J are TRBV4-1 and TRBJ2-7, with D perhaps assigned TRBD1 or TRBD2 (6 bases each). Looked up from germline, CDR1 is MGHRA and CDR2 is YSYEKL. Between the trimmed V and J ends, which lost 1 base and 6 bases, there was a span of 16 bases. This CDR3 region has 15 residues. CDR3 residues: CASSQVGLGGLEQYF. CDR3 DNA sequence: TGCGCCAGCAGCCAAGTCGGTCTGGGGGGCCTCGAGCAGTACTTC.

This CDR3 is CASNLQGSGNEQFF. The CDR3 DNA reads TGTGCCAGCAACCTACAGGGGTCTGGGAATGAGCAGTTCTTC. The chain has TRBV9 and TRBJ2-1, with 7 bases identical to TRBD1. Germline lookup yields CDR1 SGDLS and CDR2 YYNGEE. The V and J ends lost 6 bases and 7 bases, in that order; junction bases with no gene match: 10. This CDR3 has 14 amino acids. Full variable domain (remainder filled in from reference TRBV9 and TRBJ2-1): DSGVTQTPKHLITATGQRVTLRCSPRSGDLSVYWYQQSLDQGLQFLIQYYNGEERAKGNILERFSAQQFPDLHSELNLSSLELGDSALYFCASNLQGSGNEQFFGPGTRLTVL.

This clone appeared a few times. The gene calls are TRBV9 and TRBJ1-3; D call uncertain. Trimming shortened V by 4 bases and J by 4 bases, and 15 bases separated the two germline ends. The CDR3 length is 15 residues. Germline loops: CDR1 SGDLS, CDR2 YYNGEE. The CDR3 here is CASSPRSEVGNTIYF. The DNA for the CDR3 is TGTGCCAGCAGCCCCAGATCAGAGGTGGGAAACACCATATATTTT.